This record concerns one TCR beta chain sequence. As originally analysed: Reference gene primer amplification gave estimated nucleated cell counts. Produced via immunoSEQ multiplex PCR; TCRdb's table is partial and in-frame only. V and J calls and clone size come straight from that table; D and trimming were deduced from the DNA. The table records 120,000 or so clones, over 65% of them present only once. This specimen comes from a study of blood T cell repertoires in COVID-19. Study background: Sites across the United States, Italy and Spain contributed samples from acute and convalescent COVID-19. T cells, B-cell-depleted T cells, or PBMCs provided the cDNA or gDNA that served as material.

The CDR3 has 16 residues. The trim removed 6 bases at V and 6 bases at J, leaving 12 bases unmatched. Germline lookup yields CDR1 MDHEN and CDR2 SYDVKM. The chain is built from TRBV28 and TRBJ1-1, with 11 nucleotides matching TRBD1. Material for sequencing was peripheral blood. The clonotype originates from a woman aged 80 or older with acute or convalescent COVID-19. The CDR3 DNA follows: TGTGCCAGCAGATATTCGGACAGGGGGCAAGCGGCTGAAGCTTTCTTT. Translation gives CASRYSDRGQAAEAFF.